This T cell receptor beta chain was captured in a study of shared clonotypes between healthy human individuals. Broader study findings: The authors sampled blood alone, and tissue repertoires likely differ.

The authors divided CD4+ cells into CD45RA+ naive and CD45RA-negative memory subsets. About this clone: No antigen is known for it.

V was trimmed by 3 bases and J by 6 bases, leaving 12 bases between them. In germline, CDR1 is LNHDA, CDR2 SQIVND (reference sequence). The CDR3 has 14 amino acids. This table comes from immunoSEQ multiplex PCR, and its TCRdb copy is limited to in-frame clones, with some not included. The sample yields over 1.5 million clones, around 98% seen once. The sequence derives from a man between 25 and 39 years old in good health. This chain connects TRBV19 to TRBJ2-1; D tentatively reads TRBD1 or TRBD2 (5 bases each). Sequenced material: naive CD4+ T cells sorted from blood. Subset indicated: CD45RA+ positively selected. DNA for the CDR3: TGTGCCAGTAGTATCGACCTAGGGACCAATGAGCAGTTCTTC. Translation gives CASSIDLGTNEQFF.